The 20 T cell receptor beta chains listed next were all sequenced from one sample in a study of T cell changes during pregnancy in multiple sclerosis. The data were produced by immunoSEQ multiplex PCR, yet TCRdb's version contains in-frame clones alone and is incomplete. The table has roughly 39,000 clones, roughly 92% seen once. This specimen was CD4+ T cells from peripheral blood mononuclear cells, taken before pregnancy. All receptors derive from a female donor with multiple sclerosis, enrolled in a pregnancy study.

The J gene is TRBJ2-1, the V gene TRBV9; 9 bases align to TRBD2. The CDR3 is made up of 17 amino acids. V trimming: 4 bases; J trimming: 5 bases; junction bases outside the gene matches: 13. CDR1 and CDR2 from the germline V gene are SGDLS and YYNGEE. The CDR3 nucleotides are TGTGCCAGCAGCCCTCTTCTAGCGGGATGGGGGGACAATGAGCAGTTCTTC. Translation gives CASSPLLAGWGDNEQFF.

This sequence joins TRBV5-4 and TRBJ2-6; D not certain. Deletions cut 6 bases from V and 3 bases from J, with 13 bases between. In germline, CDR1 is SGHNT, CDR2 YYREEE (reference sequence). CDR3 size: 15 residues. This CDR3 reads CASTPTGYGANVLTF. CDR3 nucleotide sequence: TGTGCCAGCACCCCGACTGGGTATGGGGCCAACGTCCTGACTTTC.

The J gene is TRBJ1-1, the V gene TRBV18; 7 positions match TRBD1. From germline, CDR1 is KGHSH and CDR2 LQKENI. The CDR3 totals 14 residues. J gave up 4 bases and V 7 bases, and 9 bases lay outside the gene matches. The CDR3, as DNA: TGTGCCAGCTATGACGACAGGGTGAGCACTGAAGCTTTCTTT. This gives the protein CASYDDRVSTEAFF.

The V call is TRBV15, the J call TRBJ2-1, with TRBD2 identical over 14 bases. The ends lost 2 bases at V and 9 bases at J; junction bases unmatched: 9. Germline CDR1 is LNHNV and CDR2 is YYDKDF (reference sequence). CDR3 size: 17 residues. For the CDR3, the DNA is TGTGCCACCAGCAGAAATCCGGGACTAGCGGGAGAAAGTGAGCAGTTCTTC. Protein: CATSRNPGLAGESEQFF.

The chain recombines TRBV7-9 with TRBJ1-6, with TRBD1 matching over 8 bases. The CDR3 loop spans 14 amino acids. Germline lookup yields CDR1 SEHNR and CDR2 FQNEAQ (reference sequence). V was clipped by 3 bases and J by 10 bases; unmatched bases: 5. DNA of the CDR3: TGTGCCAGCAGCTTGACAGGGGTAAGGTCACCCCTCCACTTT. Protein sequence: CASSLTGVRSPLHF.

This clone was seen a handful of times. The chain couples TRBV28 to TRBJ2-3; D gene uncertain. Germline V gene lookup returns CDR1 MDHEN and CDR2 SYDVKM. The CDR3 totals 17 residues. V was cut by 5 bases and J by 2 bases, with 20 bases left in between. CDR3 bases: TGTGCCAGCAGTACGTCTTTTGGGCTAAGAGACACAGATACGCAGTATTTT. Amino acid sequence: CASSTSFGLRDTDTQYF.

The rearrangement links TRBV10-3 to TRBJ1-4; the match to TRBD1 covers 9 bases. Looked up from germline, CDR1 is ENHRY and CDR2 is SYGVKD. V dropped 2 bases and J dropped 3; count of bases not matched to a gene: 1. CDR3 length: 15 residues. The CDR3 reads CAISEGTGSNEKLFF. The CDR3 nucleotides read TGTGCCATCAGTGAGGGGACAGGGTCTAATGAAAAACTGTTTTTT.

The chain uses TRBV6-5 and TRBJ2-2; 9 bases fit TRBD2. The CDR3 loop spans 16 amino acids. CDR1 and CDR2 (germline): MNHEY, SVGAGI. V dropped 0 bases and J dropped 7; count of bases not matched to a gene: 6. The CDR3 here is CASSYSSAGGVGELFF. The DNA of the CDR3 is TGTGCCAGCAGTTACTCGTCGGCGGGAGGGGTCGGGGAGCTGTTTTTT.

The J gene is TRBJ2-5, the V gene TRBV5-1; TRBD1 might be the D (6 bases). The CDR3 runs 14 residues. Germline V gene sequence: CDR1 SGHRS, CDR2 YFSETQ. V was shortened by 0 bases and J by 4 bases, with 10 bases between the two germline ends. DNA of the CDR3: TGCGCCAGCAGCTTGGCCTCAGGGGTAGAGACCCAGTACTTC. Translating it yields CASSLASGVETQYF.

CDR3 sequence: CASSGGTLGNNEQFF. The CDR3 bases are TGTGCCAGCAGCGGCGGGACTCTGGGGAACAATGAGCAGTTCTTC. V usage is TRBV9 and J usage is TRBJ2-1; possibly TRBD2 for D (6 bases). The CDR3 runs to 15 residues. From germline, CDR1 is SGDLS and CDR2 YYNGEE. Trimming shortened V by 3 bases and J by 5 bases, and 15 bases separated the two germline ends.

This clone has a handful of counts. The chain links TRBV7-2 to TRBJ2-7; 9 nucleotides line up with TRBD2. V shed 0 bases and J 6 bases; nucleotides not matched to a gene: 12. This CDR3 is built from 17 residues. The V gene's germline CDR1 is SGHTA and CDR2 FQGNSA. The CDR3 region is CASSLAGGRARDREQYF. CDR3 DNA sequence: TGTGCCAGCAGCTTAGCTGGCGGGAGGGCCAGAGATCGCGAGCAGTACTTC. Full variable domain (rest looked up from reference TRBV7-2 and TRBJ2-7): GAGVSQSPSNKVTEKGKDVELRCDPISGHTALYWYRQSLGQGLEFLIYFQGNSAPDKSGLPSDRFSAERTGGSVSTLTIQRTQQEDSAVYLCASSLAGGRARDREQYFGPGTRLTVT.

This clone appeared once. This chain joins TRBV28 and TRBJ2-2; TRBD2 matches 9 bases. Germline-derived CDR1 and CDR2 are MDHEN and SYDVKM. J gave up 0 bases and V 2 bases, and 4 bases lay outside the gene matches. The CDR3 totals 17 residues. CDR3 sequence: CASSLPSGAANTGELFF. As DNA, the CDR3 is TGTGCCAGCAGTTTACCTAGCGGGGCGGCGAACACCGGGGAGCTGTTTTTT.

CDR3 in amino acids: CAWRLAGIYEQYF. The CDR3 region has the DNA TGTGCCTGGCGACTCGCGGGGATCTACGAGCAGTACTTC. The gene calls are TRBV30 and TRBJ2-7; weak D call: TRBD2 (6 bases). V gave up 5 bases and J gave up 3 bases, with 14 bases separating them. The germline gives CDR1 GTSNPN, CDR2 SVGIG (reference sequence). This CDR3 is 13 amino acids long.

The J gene is TRBJ2-3, the V gene TRBV5-1; no clear D gene. The CDR3 loop spans 15 amino acids. The germline gives CDR1 SGHRS, CDR2 YFSETQ. Deletions cut 4 bases from V and 0 bases from J, with 12 bases between. The CDR3 is CASSPQPISTDTQYF. CDR3 nucleotide sequence: TGCGCCAGCAGCCCACAGCCAATTAGCACAGATACGCAGTATTTT.

V and J are TRBV7-3 and TRBJ2-3; 10 bases match TRBD2. Trimming at V came to 4 bases and at J to 3 bases, leaving 4 bases not matched to a gene. CDR1 SGHTA and CDR2 FQGTGA come from the germline V gene. This CDR3 spans 15 amino acids. The CDR3: CASSSLSGRTDTQYF. In nucleotides, the CDR3 is TGTGCCAGCAGCTCCCTTAGCGGGAGGACAGATACGCAGTATTTT.

The CDR3 here is CASSMGLAGADTQYF. The CDR3 nucleotides read TGTGCCAGTAGTATGGGACTAGCGGGAGCAGATACGCAGTATTTT. V and J are TRBV19 and TRBJ2-3; 14 nucleotides match TRBD2. The CDR3 length is 15 residues. Germline CDR1 reads LNHDA; CDR2 reads SQIVND (reference sequence). V lost 3 bases, J lost 4 bases, and 0 bases stayed unmatched.

This chain links TRBV6-6 with TRBJ1-3; no clear D gene. This CDR3 is 14 amino acids long. The germline CDR1 and CDR2 sequences are MNHNY and SVGAGI (reference sequence). V shed 5 bases and J shed 0 bases, with 8 bases lying between them. DNA for the CDR3: TGTGCCAGCAGTGTAACACGCTCTGGAAACACCATATATTTT. It translates to CASSVTRSGNTIYF.

The J gene is TRBJ2-5, the V gene TRBV6-5; D is possibly TRBD2 (5 bases). The CDR3 runs 15 residues. Deletions cut 2 bases from V and 4 bases from J, with 14 bases between. Germline lookup yields CDR1 MNHEY and CDR2 SVGAGI. The CDR3 bases are TGTGCCAGCAGTTACGGGAGTTTGCTGGGAGAGACCCAGTACTTC. Translating it yields CASSYGSLLGETQYF.

This sequence joins TRBV9 and TRBJ2-1, with no clear D. Trimming left V 0 bases short and J 0 bases short, with 10 bases between. The CDR3 covers 16 residues. The germline gives CDR1 SGDLS, CDR2 YYNGEE. CDR3 sequence (DNA): TGTGCCAGCAGCGTAGCTACGGCTAGCTCCTACAATGAGCAGTTCTTC. Translating gives CASSVATASSYNEQFF.

The chain employs TRBV2 and TRBJ1-1; a weak D match, TRBD1 (6 bases). V dropped 6 bases and J dropped 0 bases, with 11 bases sitting between them. The germline V gene encodes CDR1 SNHLY and CDR2 FYNNEI. CDR3 length: 14 amino acids. CDR3 protein: CASSTQGMNTEAFF. The CDR3 nucleotides are TGTGCCAGCAGCACTCAGGGGATGAACACTGAAGCTTTCTTT.